Presented here are 30 T cell receptor beta chains from one specimen sequenced in a study of sequential checkpoint blockade in melanoma. As to treatment: randomized to nivolumab then ipilimumab (arm A) or the reverse (arm B). This table comes from immunoSEQ multiplex PCR, and its TCRdb copy is limited to in-frame clones, with some not included. The repertoire holds roughly 18,000 clones, with 55% to 75% as singletons. This material consisted of CD8+ T cells sorted from blood (inferred from file names), taken from a patient given nivolumab and ipilimumab in sequence. The receptor source for this set is a human donor with melanoma.

The chain combines TRBV14 with TRBJ1-1, with 7 bases matching TRBD1. Germline lookup yields CDR1 SGHDN and CDR2 FVKESK. This CDR3 region has 12 residues. The junction had 3 bases not matched to a gene; V was cut back by 6 bases and J by 5 bases. The CDR3 DNA follows: TGTGCCAGCAGGAAACAGGGGACTGAAGCTTTCTTT. Translating gives CASRKQGTEAFF.

Worth noting for this clone: The same CDR3 also results from other DNA sequences found in this sample. This sequence joins TRBV4-1 and TRBJ2-7; no reliable D call. The CDR3 consists of 15 residues. V was pared by 1 base and J by 0 bases, with 10 bases between. Germline CDR1 is MGHRA and CDR2 is YSYEKL. The CDR3 protein is CASSQGLTGSYEQYF. CDR3 in DNA: TGCGCCAGCAGCCAAGGCCTAACTGGCTCCTACGAGCAGTACTTC.

This clone is a singleton in its sample. CDR3 DNA sequence: TGTGCCAGCAGTTTCCGACAGGAAGATGAAAAACTGTTTTTT. Translating gives CASSFRQEDEKLFF. This chain connects TRBV6-6 to TRBJ1-4; D perhaps matches TRBD1 (6 bases). Germline V gene data show CDR1 as MNHNY and CDR2 as SVGAGI (reference sequence). The CDR3 spans 14 residues. Trimming pared 4 bases from V and 6 bases from J, leaving 12 bases between.

J is TRBJ1-1 and V is TRBV19; D may be TRBD1 (6 bases). V lost 6 bases to trimming and J lost 10 bases, with 21 bases between them. Germline assignment: CDR1 LNHDA and CDR2 SQIVND (reference sequence). This CDR3 is built from 14 residues. The CDR3 here is CASSPTYGGRGAFF. Written as DNA, the CDR3 is TGTGCCAGTAGCCCGACCTACGGGGGGCGAGGAGCTTTCTTT.

This clone was observed once. The chain is built from TRBV9 and TRBJ1-2; TRBD1 matches 9 bases. Germline-derived CDR1 and CDR2 are SGDLS and YYNGEE. This CDR3 is 15 amino acids long. With 4 bases clipped from V and 1 base from J, the junction kept 5 bases outside the gene matches. The CDR3 DNA is TGTGCCAGCAGCCTTCCGGGACAGGGTAACTATGGCTACACCTTC. It translates to CASSLPGQGNYGYTF.

The genes are TRBV11-2 and TRBJ2-7; D possibly corresponds to TRBD2 (6 bases). This CDR3 comprises 16 residues. The germline V gene encodes CDR1 SGHAT and CDR2 FQNNGV. Trimming removed 2 bases at V and 2 bases at J, with 16 bases between. Here the CDR3 DNA reads TGTGCCAGCAGCTTATTAGGTCCGGGGGATACCTACGAGCAGTACTTC. Translated, it gives CASSLLGPGDTYEQYF.

This clone was seen only a few times. With a far larger clone one base away, a read error is the likely cause. The chain has TRBV5-1 and TRBJ1-1; D may be TRBD1 (5 bases). Trimming shortened V by 3 bases and J by 12 bases, and 21 bases separated the two germline ends. Germline V gene data show CDR1 as SGHRS and CDR2 as YFSETQ. The CDR3 is made up of 14 amino acids. The CDR3 loop reads CASSSYPDPGGSFF. For the CDR3, the DNA is TGCGCCAGCAGCTCTTATCCCGACCCCGGGGGATCTTTCTTT.

This clone is deemed hyperexpanded (1% or more). Distinct nucleotide sequences in the sample also encode this CDR3. The chain combines TRBV6-5 with TRBJ1-2; 8 bases agree with TRBD1. This CDR3 has 15 residues. The V gene end was trimmed by 5 bases and the J gene end by 8 bases; junction bases not matched to a gene: 13. Germline-derived CDR1 and CDR2 are MNHEY and SVGAGI. CDR3 sequence: CASSTRTGIAVGYTF. The CDR3 coding sequence is TGTGCCAGCAGTACGCGGACAGGGATCGCGGTGGGCTACACCTTC.

The rearrangement uses TRBV27 and TRBJ2-7, with D hard to call. Germline V gene lookup returns CDR1 MNHEY and CDR2 SMNVEV (reference sequence). V was pared by 6 bases and J by 0 bases, with 9 bases between. This CDR3 has 13 residues. CDR3 in DNA: TGTGCCAGCAGCCTTAGCCCCTCCTACGAGCAGTACTTC. Translated: CASSLSPSYEQYF.

This sequence joins TRBV27 and TRBJ2-1; D possibly corresponds to TRBD2 (6 bases). The CDR3 runs 15 residues. Germline V gives CDR1 MNHEY, CDR2 SMNVEV (reference sequence). V was trimmed by 6 bases and J by 4 bases, leaving 16 bases between them. The CDR3 loop reads CASSLLANTYNEQFF. The CDR3 nucleotides read TGTGCCAGCAGCCTCCTAGCGAATACATACAATGAGCAGTTCTTC.

The rearrangement links TRBV19 to TRBJ2-7, with 7 bases identical to TRBD1. Germline trimming cut 3 bases from V and 3 bases from J; bases unmatched to any gene: 14. The CDR3 extends over 17 amino acids. The germline V gene encodes CDR1 LNHDA and CDR2 SQIVND (reference sequence). This CDR3 is CASSILLNNRGFYEQYF. The CDR3 coding sequence is TGTGCCAGTAGTATCCTCCTTAACAACAGGGGATTCTACGAGCAGTACTTC.

The V gene is TRBV5-8, the J gene TRBJ2-7, with a possible D match to TRBD1 (5 bases). The CDR3 is made up of 15 amino acids. The germline gives CDR1 SGHTS, CDR2 YDEGEE. The ends were cut back, 7 bases at V and 3 bases at J, with 20 bases in the middle. DNA for the CDR3: TGTGCCAGCCACGGTTGGGGCCCCCTACTCTACGAGCAGTACTTC. Its translation: CASHGWGPLLYEQYF. Looking up the rest from reference TRBV5-8 and TRBJ2-7 gives the full variable domain: EAGVTQSPTHLIKTRGQQATLRCSPISGHTSVYWYQQALGLGLQFLLWYDEGEERNRGNFPPRFSGRQFPNYSSELNVNALELEDSALYLCASHGWGPLLYEQYFGPGTRLTVT.

This chain uses TRBV6-4 with TRBJ2-1; 10 positions agree with TRBD2. This CDR3 has 16 amino acids. Germline V gene lookup returns CDR1 MRHNA and CDR2 SNTAGT. V lost 1 base to trimming and J lost 6 bases; unmatched junction nucleotides: 6. This CDR3 reads CASSDFSSGSINEQFF. CDR3 in DNA: TGTGCCAGCAGTGACTTTTCTAGCGGGAGTATCAATGAGCAGTTCTTC.

V is TRBV6-4 and J is TRBJ1-1; no clear D. The germline CDR1 and CDR2 sequences are MRHNA and SNTAGT. This CDR3 is 13 amino acids long. V was cut by 0 bases and J by 3 bases, with 5 bases left in between. CDR3: CASSDSSHTEAFF. For the CDR3, the DNA is TGTGCCAGCAGTGACTCAAGCCACACTGAAGCTTTCTTT.

The chain couples TRBV10-3 to TRBJ2-7, with 9 bases lining up with TRBD1. Trimming took 3 bases from V and 4 from J; bases not matched to a gene: 13. This CDR3 contains 17 residues. CDR1 is ENHRY and CDR2 is SYGVKD in the germline V gene. DNA for the CDR3: TGTGCCATCAGTGAAGCCGGGACAGGGCTTTTAATGTACGAGCAGTACTTC. Protein: CAISEAGTGLLMYEQYF.

The rearrangement uses TRBV4-1 and TRBJ2-2; D is uncertain. Germline loops: CDR1 MGHRA, CDR2 YSYEKL. The CDR3 totals 15 residues. V gave up 2 bases and J gave up 3 bases, with 10 bases separating them. CDR3 sequence: CASSQPPQDTGELFF. CDR3 DNA sequence: TGCGCCAGCAGCCAACCCCCCCAGGACACCGGGGAGCTGTTTTTT.

As for this clone: Relative to the germline gene, one junction end is altered; a read error may explain this. The gene calls are TRBV9 and TRBJ2-1; D remains ambiguous. CDR3 length equals 12 residues. Germline V gene data show CDR1 as SGDLS and CDR2 as YYNGEE. CDR3 amino acids: CASSTSYNEQFF. The CDR3 coding sequence is TGTGCCAGCAGCACCTCCTATAATGAGCAGTTCTTC. The full variable domain, rest sourced from reference TRBV9 and TRBJ2-1, is DSGVTQTPKHLITATGQRVTLRCSPRSGDLSVYWYQQSLDQGLQFLIQYYNGEERAKGNILERFSAQQFPDLHSELNLSSLELGDSALYFCASSTSYNEQFFGPGTRLTVL.

The chain uses TRBV7-3 and TRBJ2-7, with a weak D call TRBD2 (5 bases). Germline V gene sequence: CDR1 SGHTA, CDR2 FQGTGA. The ends were cut back, 5 bases at V and 2 bases at J, with 16 bases in the middle. The length of the CDR3 is 15 residues. The CDR3 here is CASSQGLAGAYEQYF. The CDR3 region has the DNA TGTGCCAGCAGCCAAGGCCTAGCCGGCGCCTACGAGCAGTACTTC.

This chain joins TRBV28 and TRBJ1-1, with 8 bases fitting TRBD1. The junction had 14 bases not matched to a gene; V was cut back by 5 bases and J by 0 bases. The V gene's germline CDR1 is MDHEN and CDR2 SYDVKM. CDR3 size: 18 residues. The CDR3 loop reads CASSPVVRDRQMNTEAFF. The DNA of the CDR3 is TGTGCCAGCAGTCCTGTAGTCAGGGACAGGCAAATGAACACTGAAGCTTTCTTT.

The CDR3 spells CASSWAFMNTEAFF. The CDR3 nucleotides are TGTGCCAGCAGCTGGGCGTTTATGAACACTGAAGCTTTCTTT. The J gene is TRBJ1-1, the V gene TRBV5-8; no clear D gene. V lost 3 bases and J lost 0, with 9 bases in between. This CDR3 has 14 residues. Germline V gene sequence: CDR1 SGHTS, CDR2 YDEGEE.

The CDR3 region has the DNA TGTGCCAGCAGCCCCCGGAGGGATAACACTGAAGCTTTCTTT. Translating gives CASSPRRDNTEAFF. The chain uses TRBV7-6 and TRBJ1-1; D is unclear. The CDR3 is 14 residues long. Trimming removed 5 bases from V and 2 bases from J, with 12 bases in between. The germline gives CDR1 SGHVS, CDR2 FNYEAQ.

V usage is TRBV5-6 and J usage is TRBJ2-3; no firm D call. This CDR3 has 16 amino acids. Germline values: CDR1 SGHDT, CDR2 YYEEEE. V was shortened by 7 bases and J by 0 bases, with 18 bases between the two germline ends. The CDR3 nucleotides are TGTGCCAGCCCAAAACCAACGGTAACTAGCACAGATACGCAGTATTTT. Translating gives CASPKPTVTSTDTQYF. Combining the CDR3 with reference TRBV5-6 and TRBJ2-3 gives the whole variable domain DAGVTQSPTHLIKTRGQQVTLRCSPKSGHDTVSWYQQALGQGPQFIFQYYEEEERQRGNFPDRFSGHQFPNYSSELNVNALLLGDSALYLCASPKPTVTSTDTQYFGPGTRLTVL.

This chain joins TRBV27 and TRBJ1-2, with a possible D match to TRBD1 (6 bases). The V gene lost 2 bases and the J gene lost 2 bases, with 6 bases spanning the gap. The CDR3 length is 13 residues. Germline assignment: CDR1 MNHEY and CDR2 SMNVEV (reference sequence). In DNA form, the CDR3 reads TGTGCCAGCAGTTTAGGACAGAACTATGGCTACACCTTC. This codes for CASSLGQNYGYTF.

This rearrangement joins TRBV5-6 to TRBJ2-7; TRBD2 matches at 7 bases. The germline CDR1 and CDR2 sequences are SGHDT and YYEEEE. Unmatched junction bases numbered 9, after V lost 0 bases and J lost 0 bases. The CDR3 is made up of 17 amino acids. The DNA of the CDR3 is TGTGCCAGCAGCTTGGGGGCAGGGACTATCGGCTCCTACGAGCAGTACTTC. It codes for CASSLGAGTIGSYEQYF.

The J gene is TRBJ1-1, the V gene TRBV10-3; D not certain. The CDR3 has 13 residues. V was clipped by 3 bases and J by 1 base, with 6 bases between them. From germline, CDR1 is ENHRY and CDR2 SYGVKD. CDR3 protein: CAISDHKNTEAFF. The CDR3 DNA sequence: TGTGCCATCAGTGATCACAAGAACACTGAAGCTTTCTTT.

This chain links TRBV6-5 with TRBJ2-3; D gene uncertain. V was shortened by 5 bases and J by 3 bases, with 15 bases between the two germline ends. Germline CDR1 is MNHEY and CDR2 is SVGAGI. The CDR3 covers 15 residues. The CDR3 region has the DNA TGTGCCAGCAGTCCCCTAGGCCGATCGACAGATACGCAGTATTTT. It is translated as CASSPLGRSTDTQYF.

The CDR3, as DNA: TGCGCCAGCAGCCAAGAGGTGCCAGGGAAAGGCTACACCTTC. Translation gives CASSQEVPGKGYTF. The chain carries TRBV4-3 and TRBJ1-2; tentative D call: TRBD1 (5 bases). Looked up from germline, CDR1 is LGHNA and CDR2 is YSLEER. The CDR3 runs to 14 residues. V shed 0 bases and J shed 8 bases, with 13 bases lying between them.

This chain uses TRBV2 with TRBJ1-1, with a tentative D call TRBD1 (6 bases). Germline assignment: CDR1 SNHLY and CDR2 FYNNEI. This CDR3 is 11 amino acids long. The V gene lost 6 bases and the J gene lost 6 bases, with 8 bases spanning the gap. CDR3 amino acids: CASSYRAEAFF. CDR3 bases: TGTGCCAGCAGCTACAGGGCTGAAGCTTTCTTT.

This chain connects TRBV4-1 to TRBJ1-5; unclear D gene. This CDR3 has 14 residues. V lost 2 bases, J lost 3 bases, and 8 bases lay in between. Germline V gene lookup returns CDR1 MGHRA and CDR2 YSYEKL. CDR3 residues: CASSQNSLNQPQHF. The CDR3 nucleotides are TGCGCCAGCAGCCAAAACAGTCTCAATCAGCCCCAGCATTTT.

The rearrangement links TRBV7-3 to TRBJ2-2, with D possibly TRBD2 on 6 matching bases. V lost 7 bases and J lost 1, with 10 bases in between. Germline V lookup: CDR1 SGHTA, CDR2 FQGTGA. The CDR3 covers 14 residues. Here the CDR3 DNA reads TGTGCCAGCAAGATCGGGAGGAACACCGGGGAGCTGTTTTTT. Protein sequence: CASKIGRNTGELFF.